The following is a T cell receptor beta chain sequence with its context. This clonotype was observed many times. Its binding antigen is unknown. The input lacks base qualities; no much larger clone sits a single base away. For repertoire sequencing, the TCR beta CDR3 regions were amplified from RNA transcripts. The first round of RT-PCR was done with HTBI primers and the Qiagen OneStep RT-PCR kit, and was followed by a second round of multiplex PCR, then size selection and purification. Sequencing of the libraries was carried out on an Illumina HiSeq2000 in paired-end mode with 100 bp reads. In the source study's methods: SOAPnuke was used to process the reads, removing any read that contained adapters or uncalled bases, had a mean Phred below 15, or lacked an exact match to the constant primer or identifier. COPE v1.2.5 was used to merge the high-quality paired reads. Each unique nucleotide sequence was defined as a clonotype, and clonotypes were aligned to IMGT TRB V, D and J references with MiTCR v1.1. The analysis was limited to V-J combinations with a frequency above 0.0001, which together covered 99.2% of the repertoires. A TCR clonal expansion and chaos score per V-J combination was defined as the ratio of F50 clonal expansion to chaos observed in the TCRdist matrix. Welch's t-statistics and random forest were used to reduce features to more than ten V-J combinations, which were fed into a naive Bayes classifier. Thyroid-blood repertoire similarity was quantified with the Morisita-Horn index. In-frame beta chains were kept once TCRdb had trimmed the public reads at Q25 with fastp and called clones with MiXCR. Every entry covers one CDR3 protein and lists the most common genes and DNA from its rows. The V and J calls follow TCRdb's processing rather than the paper's. Present in this sample are 150,000 to 200,000 distinct CDR3 sequences, roughly two fifths of which were seen just once. Less than 9.5% of the sample lies in the top ten.

The ophthalmopathy patients had moderately to severely active disease, with a Clinical Activity Score of 3 or higher, a NOSPECS grade of 4 or higher, and a disease duration of less than 3 months. Patients with other autoimmune diseases, uncontrolled infections, pregnancy or lactation were excluded. Diagnosis was based on clinical symptoms, serum thyroxine, TRAb, thyroid ultrasound and orbital computed tomography. PBMCs were isolated from roughly 10 ml of fresh peripheral blood by Ficoll-Paque density gradient centrifugation. Total RNA was extracted with Trizol reagent and quality-checked on an Agilent 2100 Bioanalyzer. This sample is part of a study of Graves' ophthalmopathy and Graves' hyperthyroidism (dated by TCRdb to the late 2010s). At the level of the whole study: Peripheral blood was collected at initial diagnosis, before any treatment. The study used signatures of the TCR beta repertoire to tell Graves' ophthalmopathy apart from Graves' hyperthyroidism and to predict which patients would progress to ophthalmopathy. In total, around 130 blood samples were TCR-sequenced: approximately 42 ophthalmopathy, under 85 hyperthyroidism and approximately 17 hyperthyroidism-to-ophthalmopathy patients. To explore V-J signatures that distinguish ophthalmopathy from hyperthyroidism, a discovery set of around 100 patients was enrolled, made up of approximately 45 with ophthalmopathy and around 60 with stable hyperthyroidism. An independent validation cohort comprised some 19 hyperthyroidism patients and some 16 patients who later progressed from hyperthyroidism to ophthalmopathy. T-cell repertoires of thyroid tissue and blood were compared in over five hyperthyroidism patients. After sampling, hyperthyroidism patients received methimazole starting at 30 mg daily, and ophthalmopathy patients received high-dose intravenous methylprednisolone. The 75 to 100 discovery patients were randomly split 7:3 into training and test sets. What the research found in general, with its limitations: No statistical method was used to set the sample size in advance, and the investigators knew which group each participant was assigned to. In cross-validation, the 13-signature model distinguished ophthalmopathy from stable hyperthyroidism with 87.88% sensitivity and approximately 81% specificity, while in the test set the corresponding values were approximately 79% and 70%. Most expanded thyroid clonotypes with a frequency above 0.001 also appeared in blood, which suggests that blood repertoires may reflect the immune response in the thyroid. In validation, the model predicted ophthalmopathy progression with about 70% sensitivity and approximately 75% specificity; 12 predicted patients were CT-confirmed with GO in a median of about 6.1 months.

A distance of 17 bases separates the germline ends of V and J, which lose 2 bases and 6 bases respectively. The CDR3 spans 15 residues, from the cysteine through the phenylalanine. Only the CDR3 part of the read is kept: 45 bases, read in frame from the first base. From the germline V gene, CDR1 is MNHEY and CDR2 is SVGEGT. This TCR derives from a young man with Graves' ophthalmopathy. Donor details come from another sample of the same person, matched by shared clones. The sequenced sample was peripheral blood. The chain is made from TRBV6-2 or TRBV6-3 and TRBJ2-7; the D region possibly corresponds to TRBD2 (5 bases align). The CDR3 reads as follows: CASSYPGEGTGEQYF. The DNA reads as follows: TGTGCCAGCAGTTACCCCGGCGAGGGCACCGGCGAGCAGTACTTC.